A single sample is the source of the 20 T cell receptor beta chains below, sequenced in a study of blood T cell repertoires in COVID-19. TCRdb keeps only in-frame clones here, not all; method: immunoSEQ multiplex PCR. The sample yields around 310,000 clones, nearly 90% seen once. The specimen sequenced was peripheral blood. The receptors shown here come from a woman aged 40 to 50 with COVID-19, enrolled during active disease.

The gene calls are TRBV2 and TRBJ2-1; D call uncertain. With 1 base removed from V and 2 bases from J, the gap between germline ends came to 9 bases. The germline V gene has CDR1 SNHLY and CDR2 FYNNEI. CDR3 length: 15 residues. This chain's CDR3 is CASSEDYGTYNEQFF. CDR3 nucleotides: TGTGCCAGCAGTGAAGACTACGGCACCTACAATGAGCAGTTCTTC.

The V call is TRBV5-6, the J call TRBJ1-5, with D uncertain. Trimming took off 0 bases at V and 6 bases at J, with 10 bases between the two ends. Germline-derived CDR1 and CDR2 are SGHDT and YYEEEE. The CDR3 covers 14 residues. The CDR3 sequence is CASSLGAGSQPQHF. The DNA for the CDR3 is TGTGCCAGCAGCTTGGGAGCGGGGAGTCAGCCCCAGCATTTT.

The J gene is TRBJ2-1, the V gene TRBV3-1 (or the pseudogene TRBV3-2); 12 bases line up with TRBD2. CDR1 and CDR2 (germline): LGHDT, YNNKEL (reference sequence). The J segment lost 7 bases and the V segment lost 4 bases, leaving 5 bases of the junction unmatched. The CDR3 has 15 amino acids. The CDR3 DNA reads as TGTGCCAGCAGCCCTAGCGGGGGGGCGAATAATGAGCAGTTCTTC. Its translation: CASSPSGGANNEQFF.

V is TRBV6-5 and J is TRBJ1-2; D is unresolved. This CDR3 is built from 15 residues. V lost 5 bases and J 1 base, leaving 14 bases between the germline ends. Germline V CDR1 and CDR2: MNHEY, SVGAGI. DNA for the CDR3: TGTGCCAGCAGTACCGGGAGCGGGGTTAACTATGGCTACACCTTC. Protein sequence: CASSTGSGVNYGYTF.

For the CDR3, the DNA is TGTGCCAGCAGCTCGGGGGGGCCAGATACGCAGTATTTT. Translating gives CASSSGGPDTQYF. The V and J genes are TRBV7-3 and TRBJ2-3, with TRBD2 matching 8 bases. Germline CDR1 is SGHTA and CDR2 is FQGTGA. Losses at the gene ends were 4 bases for V and 4 bases for J; bases not matched to a gene: 1. The length of the CDR3 is 13 residues.

This clone was detected a few times. This chain uses TRBV19 with TRBJ1-2; 8 nucleotides align to TRBD1. Germline CDR1 and CDR2: LNHDA and SQIVND (reference sequence). After removal of 2 bases from V and 4 bases from J, the junction contained 15 bases not matched to a gene. The CDR3 totals 18 residues. The chain's CDR3 is CASSIQRTGLREGYGYTF. The DNA for the CDR3 is TGTGCCAGTAGTATACAAAGGACAGGGCTAAGAGAGGGCTATGGCTACACCTTC.

The chain employs TRBV5-1 and TRBJ2-2; D is perhaps TRBD1 (5 bases). CDR1 is SGHRS, CDR2 YFSETQ, per germline. The V and J ends lost 3 bases and 6 bases respectively, with 18 bases between them. The CDR3 loop spans 16 amino acids. The DNA of the CDR3 is TGCGCCAGCAGCTCCCTGGAGTCCAGGGTAGCCGGGGAGCTGTTTTTT. It codes for CASSSLESRVAGELFF.

Points on this clone: An end of the junction differs from the germline gene, which may be a read error. The rearrangement joins TRBV9 to TRBJ1-2; a weak D match, TRBD1 (5 bases). The germline CDR1 and CDR2 sequences are SGDLS and YYNGEE. The length of the CDR3 is 15 residues. The CDR3, as DNA: TGTGCCGGCAGCCCTACAGGCCCCCCTCACTATGGCTACACCTTC. It is translated as CAGSPTGPPHYGYTF.

This chain uses TRBV6-1 with TRBJ2-2; D not resolved. This CDR3 comprises 14 residues. The germline V gene has CDR1 MNHNS and CDR2 SASEGT. V lost 2 bases and J 5 bases, leaving 9 bases between the germline ends. The CDR3 sequence is CASSEIRVTGELFF. CDR3 in DNA: TGTGCCAGCAGTGAAATCCGGGTAACCGGGGAGCTGTTTTTT.

The chain has TRBV2 and TRBJ2-2, with 7 bases aligning to TRBD2. CDR1 SNHLY and CDR2 FYNNEI come from the germline V gene. This CDR3 comprises 13 residues. V dropped 8 bases and J dropped 5; count of bases not matched to a gene: 5. This CDR3 is CASLKAGTGELFF. The DNA of the CDR3 is TGTGCCAGCCTAAAAGCGGGGACCGGGGAGCTGTTTTTT.

CDR3 amino acids: CASSEYIQGAYEQYF. Here the CDR3 DNA reads TGTGCCAGCAGTGAATATATACAGGGGGCCTACGAGCAGTACTTC. V usage is TRBV6-1 and J usage is TRBJ2-7; the match to TRBD1 covers 8 bases. V shed 2 bases and J 2 bases; nucleotides not matched to a gene: 5. This CDR3 region has 15 residues. The germline V gene has CDR1 MNHNS and CDR2 SASEGT.

This rearrangement joins TRBV6-5 to TRBJ2-1; perhaps TRBD2 as D (5 bases). CDR3 size: 15 residues. Trimming took 6 bases from V and 6 from J, leaving 18 bases between them. CDR1 MNHEY and CDR2 SVGAGI come from the germline V gene. CDR3 DNA: TGTGCCAGCAGACACGAGGGCGGAAGAGGCAATGAGCAGTTCTTC. Its protein product is CASRHEGGRGNEQFF.

The chain carries TRBV6-4 and TRBJ2-3; the match to TRBD2 covers 8 bases. The CDR3 consists of 14 residues. The germline gives CDR1 MRHNA, CDR2 SNTAGT. J was trimmed by 3 bases and V by 4 bases; bases with no gene match: 3. CDR3 bases: TGTGCCAGCAGTGGAGCGGGGGAAACAGATACGCAGTATTTT. The encoded protein is CASSGAGETDTQYF.

The chain employs TRBV19 and TRBJ1-5, with a tentative D call TRBD1 (5 bases). The V end lost 5 bases, the J end lost 3 bases, and 17 bases lay between the germline ends. The CDR3 totals 16 residues. Germline V lookup: CDR1 LNHDA, CDR2 SQIVND (reference sequence). The CDR3 spells CASSASRGGNNQPQHF. The CDR3, as DNA: TGTGCCAGTAGTGCCTCCCGGGGGGGGAACAATCAGCCCCAGCATTTT.

The rearrangement uses TRBV18 and TRBJ1-5, with D possibly matching TRBD1 (5 bases). Trimming pared 5 bases from V and 6 bases from J, leaving 11 bases between. CDR1 is KGHSH, CDR2 LQKENI, per germline. The CDR3 extends over 13 amino acids. The CDR3 protein is CASSMQGGQPQHF. DNA for the CDR3: TGTGCCAGCTCAATGCAGGGCGGTCAGCCCCAGCATTTT.

V is TRBV7-2 and J is TRBJ1-6; the D is unclear. The CDR3 spans 19 residues. V lost 5 bases and J lost 0, with 20 bases in between. Germline values: CDR1 SGHTA, CDR2 FQGNSA. The CDR3 spells CASSPRGRGPLSYNSPLHF. The CDR3 DNA reads as TGTGCCAGCAGCCCCAGAGGTCGTGGCCCCCTCTCCTATAATTCACCCCTCCACTTT. Looking up the rest from reference TRBV7-2 and TRBJ1-6 gives the full variable domain: GAGVSQSPSNKVTEKGKDVELRCDPISGHTALYWYRQSLGQGLEFLIYFQGNSAPDKSGLPSDRFSAERTGGSVSTLTIQRTQQEDSAVYLCASSPRGRGPLSYNSPLHFGNGTRLTVT.

The V call is TRBV3-1 (or the pseudogene TRBV3-2), the J call TRBJ2-6; D gene ambiguous. Trimming took off 1 base at V and 4 bases at J, with 5 bases between the two ends. The CDR3 sequence is 14 residues long. Germline loops: CDR1 LGHDT, CDR2 YNNKEL (reference sequence). CDR3 sequence (DNA): TGTGCCAGCAGCCAAGGGCGGGGGGCCAACGTCCTGACTTTC. Encoded protein: CASSQGRGANVLTF.

This clone has only one observation. The chain joins TRBV2 to TRBJ1-2, with D tentatively TRBD1 (5 bases). Per germline, CDR1 SNHLY and CDR2 FYNNEI. The CDR3 length is 16 residues. The V end was cut by 7 bases, the J end by 2 bases, with 20 bases between. CDR3 residues: CASKIVEGRINYGYTF. In DNA, the CDR3 is TGTGCCAGCAAAATCGTTGAGGGGAGGATCAACTATGGCTACACCTTC. Full variable domain (remainder filled in from reference TRBV2 and TRBJ1-2): EPEVTQTPSHQVTQMGQEVILRCVPISNHLYFYWYRQILGQKVEFLVSFYNNEISEKSEIFDDQFSVERPDGSNFTLKIRSTKLEDSAMYFCASKIVEGRINYGYTFGSGTRLTVV.

This chain joins TRBV2 and TRBJ2-2, with a weak D call TRBD1 (5 bases). The CDR3 sequence is 17 residues long. With 3 bases removed from V and 6 bases from J, the gap between germline ends came to 20 bases. Germline V CDR1 and CDR2: SNHLY, FYNNEI. CDR3 sequence (DNA): TGTGCCAGCAGTGAGTCGAGTCGACAGTCTCGAGCCGGGGAGCTGTTTTTT. This gives the protein CASSESSRQSRAGELFF.

The sample holds one count of this clone. This chain links TRBV5-4 with TRBJ1-1; possibly TRBD1 for D (6 bases). CDR3 size: 13 residues. The germline CDR1 and CDR2 sequences are SGHNT and YYREEE (reference sequence). The ends were cut back, 4 bases at V and 12 bases at J, with 19 bases in the middle. The CDR3 here is CASSRSGTSFTFF. The CDR3 bases are TGTGCCAGCAGCCGATCCGGGACATCGTTTACTTTCTTT.